This T cell receptor beta chain was sequenced in a study of blood T cell repertoires in COVID-19 (dated by TCRdb to between 2020 and 2021). Notes on the research overall: Samples covering the acute and convalescent phases of COVID-19 were provided by collaborators in the United States, Italy and Spain. A freely available public database, intended as a resource for researchers studying the immune response to SARS-CoV-2, is where the repertoires were released. Samples came from the ongoing ImmuneRACE study (first 160 participants) plus 1,254 subjects from 6 global collaborators. A de-identified subject ID, COVID-19 status, age in years and sex were almost always included in the sample metadata. HLA class I and class II types, where available, came from metadata supplied by the sample provider rather than from assay-based typing. The material from the prospective study consisted of cDNA or gDNA derived from T cells, B-cell-depleted T cells, or PBMCs. The dataset comprised deeply sampled blood TCRbeta repertoires from subjects exposed to, actively infected with, or recovered from COVID-19. Study-level results and caveats: The amount of clinical and demographic metadata varied by source and participant and was provided uncurated.

This clone has just one count. Its recognized antigen is unknown. The sample holds no much larger clone one base away, and base qualities are not on file. Participants in the prospective study were enrolled through a virtual design, were aged roughly 18 to 100 years, and lived in 24 United States geographic areas. In the prospective study, cohorts were assigned on the basis of participant-reported clinical history obtained from a screening survey and a study questionnaire. Recovered participants in ImmuneRACE Cohort 3 were defined as having two consecutive negative NP/OP PCR tests, clearance from a healthcare professional, or resolution of symptoms. In the prospective study, whole blood, serum and a nasopharyngeal or oropharyngeal swab were collected from each participant by mobile phlebotomists. Prospective study participants could optionally give additional blood draws and questionnaires over a roughly two-month period. Prospective study blood samples were shipped either frozen or at room temperature before DNA extraction.

The immunoSEQ Assay, a bias-controlled multiplex PCR, was used to amplify TCRbeta CDR3 regions from genomic DNA. The authors' pipeline ran thus. Within the assay, amplification of reference gene primers was used to estimate how many nucleated cells each sample contained. To quantify the absolute abundance of each unique TCRbeta CDR3 rearrangement, sequence reads were collapsed and filtered. For each sample, productive Simpson clonality was calculated as the square root of Simpson's diversity index across productive rearrangements. TCRdb took this table from immuneACCESS and kept in-frame rearrangements with V and J called. Such tables lack part of the clones; where checked against another copy, unresolved V genes explain under half of the gap, and the rest is unexplained. V and J calls and clone size are copied from that table; D and trimming were computed from the DNA. The sample table contains around 210,000 clones; only one count was recorded for about 89% of them. The top ten clonotypes cover about 8.8% of the sample.

The junction shows trimming of 6 bases on V and 7 bases on J, plus 12 bases between the germline ends. The CDR3, from cysteine to phenylalanine, totals 12 residues. Of the read, only the CDR3 DNA is kept; its 36 bases are in frame from base 1. The source material was PBMCs or T cells enriched from blood (not recorded which). The chain uses TRBV12-3 or TRBV12-4 and TRBJ1-1; tentative D gene TRBD1, with 6 bases matching. The receptor was isolated from a woman under 30 who had recovered from COVID-19. The DNA sequence is as follows: TGTGCCAGCAGGCGACAGGCCGTTGAAGCTTTCTTT. This codes for CASRRQAVEAFF.